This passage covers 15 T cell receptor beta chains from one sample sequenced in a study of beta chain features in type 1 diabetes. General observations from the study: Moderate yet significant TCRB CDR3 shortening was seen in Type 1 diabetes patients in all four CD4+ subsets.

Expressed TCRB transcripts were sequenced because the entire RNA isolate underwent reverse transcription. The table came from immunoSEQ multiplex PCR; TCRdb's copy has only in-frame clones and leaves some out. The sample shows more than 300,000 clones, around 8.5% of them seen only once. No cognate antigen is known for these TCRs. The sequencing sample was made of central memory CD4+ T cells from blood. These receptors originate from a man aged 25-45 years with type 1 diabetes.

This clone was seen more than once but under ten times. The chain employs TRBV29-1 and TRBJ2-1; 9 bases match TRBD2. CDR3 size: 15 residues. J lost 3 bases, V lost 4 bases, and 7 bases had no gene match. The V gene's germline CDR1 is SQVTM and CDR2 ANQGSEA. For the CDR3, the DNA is TGCAGCGTTGGGGCTAGCGGGGAAATCTACAATGAGCAGTTCTTC. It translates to CSVGASGEIYNEQFF.

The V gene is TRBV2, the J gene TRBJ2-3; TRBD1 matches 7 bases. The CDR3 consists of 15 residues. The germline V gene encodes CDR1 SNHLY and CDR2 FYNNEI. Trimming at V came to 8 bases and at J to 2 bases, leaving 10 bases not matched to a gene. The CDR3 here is CASLKLDRVTDTQYF. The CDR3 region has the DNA TGTGCCAGCCTCAAATTAGACAGGGTCACAGATACGCAGTATTTT.

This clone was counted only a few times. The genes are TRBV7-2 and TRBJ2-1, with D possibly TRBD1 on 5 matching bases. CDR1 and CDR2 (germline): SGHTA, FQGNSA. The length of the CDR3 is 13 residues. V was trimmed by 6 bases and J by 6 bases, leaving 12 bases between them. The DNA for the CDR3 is TGTGCCAGCAGTCCAGACAGAGGCAATGAGCAGTTCTTC. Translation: CASSPDRGNEQFF.

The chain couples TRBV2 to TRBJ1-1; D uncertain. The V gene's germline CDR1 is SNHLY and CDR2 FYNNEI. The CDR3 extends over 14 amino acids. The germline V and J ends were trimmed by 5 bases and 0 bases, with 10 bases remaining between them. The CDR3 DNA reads TGTGCCAGCAGTTCTGCCCCCCTGAACACTGAAGCTTTCTTT. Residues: CASSSAPLNTEAFF.

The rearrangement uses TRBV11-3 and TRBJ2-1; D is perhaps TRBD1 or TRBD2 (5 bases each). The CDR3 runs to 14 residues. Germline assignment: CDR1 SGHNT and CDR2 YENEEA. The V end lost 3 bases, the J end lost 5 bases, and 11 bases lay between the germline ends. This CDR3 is CASSFSGANNEQFF. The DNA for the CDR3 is TGTGCCAGCAGCTTTTCCGGGGCCAACAATGAGCAGTTCTTC.

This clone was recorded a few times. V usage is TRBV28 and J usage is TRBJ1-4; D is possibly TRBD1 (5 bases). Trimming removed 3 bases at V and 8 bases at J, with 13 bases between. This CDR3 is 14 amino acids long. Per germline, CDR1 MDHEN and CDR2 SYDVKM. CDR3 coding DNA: TGTGCCAGCAGTTTGGCGGGACCGCCAGAAAAACTGTTTTTT. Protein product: CASSLAGPPEKLFF.

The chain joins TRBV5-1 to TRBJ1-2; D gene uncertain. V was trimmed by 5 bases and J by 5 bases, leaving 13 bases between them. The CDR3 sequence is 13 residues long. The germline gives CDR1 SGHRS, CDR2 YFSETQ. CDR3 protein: CASRPGRSYGYTF. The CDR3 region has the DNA TGCGCCAGCAGACCCGGCCGGTCTTATGGCTACACCTTC.

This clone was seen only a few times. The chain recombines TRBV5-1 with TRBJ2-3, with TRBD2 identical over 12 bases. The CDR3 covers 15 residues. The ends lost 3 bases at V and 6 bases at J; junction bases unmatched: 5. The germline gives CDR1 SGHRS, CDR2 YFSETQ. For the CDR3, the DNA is TGCGCCAGCAGCTCCCTAGCGGGGGGGCGTGATACGCAGTATTTT. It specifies CASSSLAGGRDTQYF.

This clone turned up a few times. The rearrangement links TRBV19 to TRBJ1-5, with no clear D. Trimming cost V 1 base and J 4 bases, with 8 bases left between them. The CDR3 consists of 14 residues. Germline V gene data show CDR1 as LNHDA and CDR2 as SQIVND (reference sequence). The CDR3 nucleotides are TGTGCCAGTAGTATAGTCACCGGGAATCAGCCCCAGCATTTT. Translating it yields CASSIVTGNQPQHF.

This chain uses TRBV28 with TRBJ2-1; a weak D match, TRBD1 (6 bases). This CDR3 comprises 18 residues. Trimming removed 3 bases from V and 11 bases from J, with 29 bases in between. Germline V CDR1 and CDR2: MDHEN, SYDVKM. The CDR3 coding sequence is TGTGCCAGCAGTTTCGACTCCGGGACAACAGTTAGAACCGCGAAGCAGTTCTTC. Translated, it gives CASSFDSGTTVRTAKQFF.

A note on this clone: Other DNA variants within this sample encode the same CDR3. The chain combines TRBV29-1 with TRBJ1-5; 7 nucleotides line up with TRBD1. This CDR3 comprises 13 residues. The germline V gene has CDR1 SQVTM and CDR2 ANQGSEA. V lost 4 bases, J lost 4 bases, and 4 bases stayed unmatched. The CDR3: CSVGGQSNQPQHF. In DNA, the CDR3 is TGCAGCGTTGGGGGACAGTCTAATCAGCCCCAGCATTTT.

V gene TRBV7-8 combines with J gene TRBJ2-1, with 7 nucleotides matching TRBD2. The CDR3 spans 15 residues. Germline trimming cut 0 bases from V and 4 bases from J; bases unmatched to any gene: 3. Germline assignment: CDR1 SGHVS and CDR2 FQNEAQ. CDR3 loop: CASSLAPGGYNEQFF. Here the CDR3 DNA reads TGTGCCAGCAGCTTAGCGCCGGGGGGTTACAATGAGCAGTTCTTC.

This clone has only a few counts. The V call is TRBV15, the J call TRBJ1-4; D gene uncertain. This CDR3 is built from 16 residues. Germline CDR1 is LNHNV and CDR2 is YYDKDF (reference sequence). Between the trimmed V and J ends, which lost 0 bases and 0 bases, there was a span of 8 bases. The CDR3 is CATSRDIGATNEKLFF. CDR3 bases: TGTGCCACCAGCAGAGATATTGGGGCAACTAATGAAAAACTGTTTTTT.

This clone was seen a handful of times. The CDR3 bases are TGCGCCAGCAGTGTACAGCGGGGGGGAATAGAGACCCAGTACTTC. This gives the protein CASSVQRGGIETQYF. This rearrangement joins TRBV10-1 to TRBJ2-5; 10 bases agree with TRBD2. Germline V gene lookup returns CDR1 WNHNN and CDR2 SYGVQD (reference sequence). This CDR3 comprises 15 residues. The V gene end was trimmed by 4 bases and the J gene end by 4 bases; junction bases not matched to a gene: 6.

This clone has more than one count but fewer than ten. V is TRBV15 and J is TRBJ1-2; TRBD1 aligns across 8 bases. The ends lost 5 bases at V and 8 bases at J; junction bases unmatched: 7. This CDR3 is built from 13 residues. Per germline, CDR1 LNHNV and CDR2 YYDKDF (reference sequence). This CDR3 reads CATSGATGEGYTF. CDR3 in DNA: TGTGCCACCAGCGGCGCGACAGGGGAAGGCTACACCTTC.